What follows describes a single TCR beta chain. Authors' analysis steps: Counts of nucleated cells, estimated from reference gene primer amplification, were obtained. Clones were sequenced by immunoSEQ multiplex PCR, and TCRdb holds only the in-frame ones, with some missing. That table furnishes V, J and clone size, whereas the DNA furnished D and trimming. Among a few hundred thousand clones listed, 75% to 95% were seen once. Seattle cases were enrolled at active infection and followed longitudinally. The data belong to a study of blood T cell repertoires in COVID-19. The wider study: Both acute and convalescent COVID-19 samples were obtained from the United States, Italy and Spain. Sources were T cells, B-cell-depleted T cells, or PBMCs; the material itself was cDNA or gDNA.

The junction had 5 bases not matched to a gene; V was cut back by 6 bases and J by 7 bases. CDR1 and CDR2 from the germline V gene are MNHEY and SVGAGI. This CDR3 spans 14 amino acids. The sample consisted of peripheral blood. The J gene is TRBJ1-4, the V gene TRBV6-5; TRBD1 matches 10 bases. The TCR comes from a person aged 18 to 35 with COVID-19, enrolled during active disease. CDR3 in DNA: TGTGCCAGCAGAACCGGGACAGGGGTTGAAAAACTGTTTTTT. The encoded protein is CASRTGTGVEKLFF.